The 21 T cell receptor beta chains in this list originate from one sample, sequenced in a study of T-cell reconstitution after alpha-beta-depleted transplantation in children. As it was prepared, the TCRbeta library received unique molecular identifiers. TCRdb called the PCR reads again in MiXCR, with one record for every CDR3 protein. Seen here are about 440,000 distinct CDR3 sequences, approximately 41% observed once, and the top ten hold 25% to 30%. The sequencing here drew on PBMCs, taken before TCRalphabeta/CD19-depleted stem cell transplant. The receptors come from a girl aged 2-10 years with aplastic anemia, due to receive a stem cell transplant.

This clonotype was seen more than once but under ten times. The junction differs from germline at one of its ends, possibly a read error. The chain combines TRBV7-7 with TRBJ1-6; possible D gene TRBD1, 5 bases. Germline CDR1 and CDR2: SSHAT and FNYEAQ (reference sequence). The CDR3 is made up of 17 amino acids. CDR3: CASSLAFPGPYNSPLHF. The CDR3 coding sequence is TGTGCTAGCAGCTTAGCGTTCCCGGGACCCTATAATTCACCCCTCCACTTT.

The gene calls are TRBV5-5 and TRBJ2-3; TRBD2 matches 8 bases. The length of the CDR3 is 15 residues. Germline CDR1 SGHKS, CDR2 YYEKEE (reference sequence). V dropped 6 bases and J dropped 10; count of bases not matched to a gene: 16. CDR3 region: CASTVAGRPPIAQYF. DNA of the CDR3: TGTGCCAGCACCGTAGCGGGAAGACCCCCTATCGCGCAGTATTTT.

V and J are TRBV5-1 and TRBJ2-2; 7 bases line up with TRBD1. The V segment lost 2 bases and the J segment 5 bases; nucleotides outside the gene matches: 9. The length of the CDR3 is 16 residues. Germline CDR1 reads SGHRS; CDR2 reads YFSETQ. This chain's CDR3 is CASSFRQGGYTGELFF. CDR3 sequence (DNA): TGCGCCAGCAGCTTCCGACAGGGCGGTTATACCGGGGAGCTGTTTTTT.

The sample holds many counts of this clonotype. The chain links TRBV7-9 to TRBJ2-1, with 7 nucleotides matching TRBD2. Trimming took 4 bases from V and 7 from J; bases not matched to a gene: 7. Germline V gene sequence: CDR1 SEHNR, CDR2 FQNEAQ (reference sequence). The CDR3 has 14 residues. The CDR3 DNA follows: TGTGCCAGCAGCTCCCGTATGGGAGGGAATGAGCAGTTCTTC. Its translation is CASSSRMGGNEQFF.

Ten or more counts support this clonotype. V gene TRBV7-2 combines with J gene TRBJ1-4, with 9 positions matching TRBD1. With 0 bases clipped from V and 7 bases from J, the junction kept 6 bases outside the gene matches. The CDR3 contains 16 residues. CDR1 SGHTA and CDR2 FQGNSA come from the germline V gene. CDR3 nucleotide sequence: TGTGCCAGCAGCTTAGCGCCGGGACAGGGTAGTGAAAAACTGTTTTTT. Amino acids: CASSLAPGQGSEKLFF.

The sample holds a few counts of this clonotype. The chain combines TRBV12-3 or TRBV12-4 with TRBJ2-7, with D hard to call. The V end lost 2 bases, the J end lost 2 bases, and 10 bases lay between the germline ends. This CDR3 spans 14 amino acids. The CDR3 nucleotides read TGTGCCAGCAGTTTAATGCGGACCGCCTACGAGCAGTACTTC. Its protein is CASSLMRTAYEQYF.

V is TRBV30 and J is TRBJ2-1, with TRBD2 identical over 8 bases. CDR3 length: 13 amino acids. The trim removed 3 bases at V and 9 bases at J, leaving 7 bases unmatched. CDR1 is GTSNPN, CDR2 SVGIG, per germline (reference sequence). The CDR3 sequence: CAWSRQRGIEQFF. The CDR3 DNA reads as TGTGCCTGGAGCCGTCAGCGGGGGATTGAGCAGTTCTTC.

The rearrangement joins TRBV5-1 to TRBJ2-7, with 9 bases matching TRBD1. The CDR3 has 16 residues. CDR1 and CDR2 from the germline V gene are SGHRS and YFSETQ. V shed 0 bases and J 2 bases; nucleotides not matched to a gene: 6. Here the CDR3 reads CASSLAGQGRTYEQYF. CDR3 sequence (DNA): TGCGCCAGCAGCTTGGCCGGACAGGGGAGAACCTACGAGCAGTACTTC.

The chain carries TRBV7-9 and TRBJ2-3; D gene ambiguous. CDR3 length: 14 residues. Trimming took off 0 bases at V and 0 bases at J, with 4 bases between the two ends. Germline CDR1 SEHNR, CDR2 FQNEAQ (reference sequence). The CDR3 reads CASSLAHSTDTQYF. The CDR3 nucleotides read TGTGCCAGCAGCTTAGCTCATAGCACAGATACGCAGTATTTT.

The chain couples TRBV9 to TRBJ2-1; possible D gene TRBD2, 6 bases. Germline-derived CDR1 and CDR2 are SGDLS and YYNGEE. V lost 2 bases and J 2 bases, leaving 11 bases between the germline ends. The CDR3 covers 15 residues. Here the CDR3 reads CASSVVGRPYNEQFF. DNA for the CDR3: TGTGCCAGCAGCGTCGTCGGGAGACCCTACAATGAGCAGTTCTTC.

This clonotype was recorded at least ten times. This sequence joins TRBV4-1 and TRBJ2-1, with D possibly being TRBD1 (5 bases). This CDR3 comprises 16 residues. Trimming shortened V by 0 bases and J by 7 bases, and 16 bases separated the two germline ends. Germline CDR1 is MGHRA and CDR2 is YSYEKL. The chain's CDR3 is CASSQEFDSLPNEQFF. In DNA form, the CDR3 reads TGCGCCAGCAGCCAAGAATTCGACAGTTTACCAAATGAGCAGTTCTTC.

The chain has TRBV12-3 or TRBV12-4 and TRBJ1-1; D possibly corresponds to TRBD1 (6 bases). The length of the CDR3 is 16 residues. With 10 bases removed from V and 0 bases from J, the gap between germline ends came to 21 bases. The CDR3 coding sequence is TGTGCCACCCAGGGGCGGATCTACAGAATGAACACTGAAGCTTTCTTT. This translates into CATQGRIYRMNTEAFF.

This clonotype has at least ten counts. V usage is TRBV28 and J usage is TRBJ2-5; maybe TRBD1 (5 bases). The V gene's germline CDR1 is MDHEN and CDR2 SYDVKM. The CDR3 is 15 residues long. V dropped 4 bases and J dropped 5 bases, with 17 bases sitting between them. CDR3 sequence: CASSSPWAGSETQYF. Here the CDR3 DNA reads TGTGCCAGCAGTTCTCCCTGGGCAGGGTCCGAGACCCAGTACTTC.

The V call is TRBV5-1, the J call TRBJ1-6, with D possibly TRBD1 on 5 matching bases. The germline CDR1 and CDR2 sequences are SGHRS and YFSETQ. Trimming stripped 2 bases from V and 9 bases from J, with 12 bases between. The CDR3 is made up of 14 amino acids. DNA of the CDR3: TGCGCCAGCAGCTTCCGGGACTATGGTTCACCCCTCCACTTT. Its translation is CASSFRDYGSPLHF.

Only one count was recorded for this clonotype. Relative to the germline gene, one junction end is altered; a read error may explain this. The chain couples TRBV4-2 to TRBJ2-7, with 9 bases lining up with TRBD1. This CDR3 is 15 amino acids long. Germline V gives CDR1 LGHNA, CDR2 YNFKEQ. The CDR3 bases are TGTGCCATCAGCCAAGACGGGACAGGGTTCTTCGAGCAGTGCTTC. Encoded protein: CAISQDGTGFFEQCF.

This clonotype has only a few counts. The V and J genes are TRBV14 and TRBJ1-2, with D unclear. Looked up from germline, CDR1 is SGHDN and CDR2 is FVKESK. V dropped 2 bases and J dropped 5 bases, with 9 bases sitting between them. This CDR3 is built from 13 residues. CDR3 sequence (DNA): TGTGCCAGCAGCCAAAGCGAGAAGTATGGCTACACCTTC. The encoded protein is CASSQSEKYGYTF. Together with reference TRBV14 and TRBJ1-2, the CDR3 gives the full variable domain: EAGVTQFPSHSVIEKGQTVTLRCDPISGHDNLYWYRRVMGKEIKFLLHFVKESKQDESGMPNNRFLAERTGGTYSTLKVQPAELEDSGVYFCASSQSEKYGYTFGSGTRLTVV.

This chain uses TRBV5-1 with TRBJ2-3; D is possibly TRBD1 (5 bases). V shed 4 bases and J shed 5 bases, with 8 bases lying between them. The CDR3 covers 12 residues. Germline lookup yields CDR1 SGHRS and CDR2 YFSETQ. The CDR3 coding sequence is TGCGCCAGCAGCAAACAGGAAGATACGCAGTATTTT. Translated: CASSKQEDTQYF. Variable domain in full (rest from reference TRBV5-1 and TRBJ2-3): KAGVTQTPRYLIKTRGQQVTLSCSPISGHRSVSWYQQTPGQGLQFLFEYFSETQRNKGNFPGRFSGRQFSNSRSEMNVSTLELGDSALYLCASSKQEDTQYFGPGTRLTVL.

This chain's CDR3 is CASSLDSEKLFF. The CDR3 bases are TGTGCCAGCAGCTTGGACAGTGAAAAACTGTTTTTT. V gene TRBV7-9 combines with J gene TRBJ1-4, with D tentatively TRBD1 (6 bases). The germline V gene has CDR1 SEHNR and CDR2 FQNEAQ (reference sequence). Between the trimmed V and J ends, which lost 3 bases and 7 bases, there was a span of 6 bases. The CDR3 has 12 residues.

The sample holds many counts of this clonotype. The rearrangement links TRBV18 to TRBJ2-1; D remains ambiguous. V lost 3 bases to trimming and J lost 7 bases, with 19 bases between them. The CDR3 extends over 16 amino acids. The germline CDR1 and CDR2 sequences are KGHSH and LQKENI. The CDR3 nucleotides read TGTGCCAGCTCACCCCAGAGGAAAGGTTTTGGGAATGAGCAGTTCTTC. The encoded protein is CASSPQRKGFGNEQFF.

J is TRBJ2-3 and V is TRBV10-3; TRBD2 matches at 9 bases. J lost 6 bases, V lost 4 bases, and 8 bases had no gene match. This CDR3 spans 15 amino acids. Per the germline V gene, CDR1 is ENHRY and CDR2 is SYGVKD. The CDR3 spells CAISVAGAPRDTQYF. The DNA of the CDR3 is TGTGCCATCAGTGTAGCGGGAGCGCCACGTGATACGCAGTATTTT.

This clonotype was detected only a few times. V usage is TRBV7-2 and J usage is TRBJ2-7; TRBD2 agrees at 7 bases. This CDR3 has 17 residues. The germline V gene encodes CDR1 SGHTA and CDR2 FQGNSA. Germline trimming cut 1 base from V and 2 bases from J; bases unmatched to any gene: 11. The CDR3 is CASSLVPRRERPYEQYF. CDR3 in DNA: TGTGCCAGCAGCTTAGTTCCTCGGCGGGAGCGCCCCTACGAGCAGTACTTC.